The 14 T cell receptor beta chains in this list originate from one sample, sequenced in a study of shared clonotypes between healthy human individuals. Positively selected for CCR7, the CD45RO-negative cells used as naive CD8 cells excluded terminally differentiated effector memory CD45RA+ cells. Generated by immunoSEQ multiplex PCR, the TCRdb table keeps only in-frame clones and is missing some. The repertoire consists of about 2 million clones, with about 95% occurring once and the leading ten covering 1% to 1.5%. What was sequenced was naive CD8+ T cells sorted from blood. The receptors shown here come from a man between 18 and 35 years old in good health.

This clone has just one count. The V call is TRBV7-9, the J call TRBJ1-2; 9 nucleotides line up with TRBD1. The germline V gene has CDR1 SEHNR and CDR2 FQNEAQ (reference sequence). CDR3 length equals 14 residues. J was trimmed by 4 bases and V by 4 bases; bases with no gene match: 4. CDR3 protein: CASSSTGGSYGYTF. The CDR3 region has the DNA TGTGCCAGCAGCTCGACAGGGGGGAGCTATGGCTACACCTTC.

The chain is built from TRBV7-2 and TRBJ1-2, with 7 bases fitting TRBD1. V shed 1 base and J 1 base; nucleotides not matched to a gene: 9. This CDR3 region has 17 residues. Germline lookup yields CDR1 SGHTA and CDR2 FQGNSA. This chain's CDR3 is CASSLVGRGFLNYGYTF. The DNA for the CDR3 is TGTGCCAGCAGCTTAGTTGGCAGGGGGTTTCTTAACTATGGCTACACCTTC.

The J gene is TRBJ2-3, the V gene TRBV27, with 14 bases identical to TRBD2. Trimming at V came to 5 bases and at J to 4 bases, leaving 8 bases not matched to a gene. Looked up from germline, CDR1 is MNHEY and CDR2 is SMNVEV (reference sequence). The CDR3 runs 17 residues. In DNA form, the CDR3 reads TGTGCCAGCAGTCCTAGACTAGCGGGAGGGCCAGCAGATACGCAGTATTTT. This codes for CASSPRLAGGPADTQYF.

This chain connects TRBV5-1 to TRBJ2-2; no definite D call. The V end was cut by 1 base, the J end by 3 bases, with 19 bases between. The CDR3 extends over 18 amino acids. Germline-derived CDR1 and CDR2 are SGHRS and YFSETQ. The DNA for the CDR3 is TGCGCCAGCAGCTTGTGGAGCCGGACCACATTGGACACCGGGGAGCTGTTTTTT. Residues: CASSLWSRTTLDTGELFF.

The V and J genes are TRBV7-6 and TRBJ2-7; D gene uncertain. The CDR3 is 15 residues long. The germline gives CDR1 SGHVS, CDR2 FNYEAQ. The V end was cut by 2 bases, the J end by 5 bases, with 16 bases between. CDR3 in DNA: TGTGCCAGCAGCTTATTCTCGCCTGGGGTCGACGAGCAGTACTTC. Translating gives CASSLFSPGVDEQYF.

V and J are TRBV7-9 and TRBJ2-1; 10 bases are shared with TRBD1. The germline V gene has CDR1 SEHNR and CDR2 FQNEAQ (reference sequence). J was trimmed by 4 bases and V by 5 bases; bases with no gene match: 8. The CDR3 is 16 amino acids. CDR3 bases: TGTGCCAGCAGCCCCCGACAGGGGGCGGCTTACAATGAGCAGTTCTTC. Protein sequence: CASSPRQGAAYNEQFF. The full variable domain, rest sourced from reference TRBV7-9 and TRBJ2-1, is DTGVSQNPRHKITKRGQNVTFRCDPISEHNRLYWYRQTLGQGPEFLTYFQNEAQLEKSRLLSDRFSAERPKGSFSTLEIQRTEQGDSAMYLCASSPRQGAAYNEQFFGPGTRLTVL.

The DNA of the CDR3 is TGTGCCAGCAACCCAGGGTACACCGGGGAGCTGTTTTTT. This translates into CASNPGYTGELFF. V is TRBV9 and J is TRBJ2-2; a possible D gene is TRBD1 (5 bases). Trimming took off 6 bases at V and 3 bases at J, with 9 bases between the two ends. This CDR3 contains 13 residues. Germline CDR1 and CDR2: SGDLS and YYNGEE. Full variable domain (rest looked up from reference TRBV9 and TRBJ2-2): DSGVTQTPKHLITATGQRVTLRCSPRSGDLSVYWYQQSLDQGLQFLIQYYNGEERAKGNILERFSAQQFPDLHSELNLSSLELGDSALYFCASNPGYTGELFFGEGSRLTVL.

Worth noting for this clone: Other DNA sequences in the same sample also yield this CDR3. This chain connects TRBV5-6 to TRBJ2-7, with TRBD1 matching over 7 bases. The V gene's germline CDR1 is SGHDT and CDR2 YYEEEE. V was pared by 0 bases and J by 2 bases, with 2 bases of the junction left unmatched. The CDR3 has 14 amino acids. In DNA, the CDR3 is TGTGCCAGCAGCTTGGGGGACAGTCCCTACGAGCAGTACTTC. Protein: CASSLGDSPYEQYF.

Turning to this clone: This same CDR3 is encoded by further DNA sequences in the sample. The V gene is TRBV7-2, the J gene TRBJ2-7; D possibly corresponds to TRBD2 (5 bases). Germline CDR1 and CDR2: SGHTA and FQGNSA. The V gene lost 1 base and the J gene lost 0 bases, with 10 bases spanning the gap. The CDR3 is 15 residues long. CDR3 coding DNA: TGTGCCAGCAGCTTAGGGGCGGGTTTCTCCTACGAGCAGTACTTC. This gives the protein CASSLGAGFSYEQYF.

This chain connects TRBV19 to TRBJ2-2; TRBD2 aligns across 13 bases. The germline gives CDR1 LNHDA, CDR2 SQIVND (reference sequence). The CDR3 runs to 15 residues. Germline trimming cut 7 bases from V and 4 bases from J; bases unmatched to any gene: 3. DNA of the CDR3: TGTGCCAGTACCGGACTAGCGGGAGCCACCGGGGAGCTGTTTTTT. It specifies CASTGLAGATGELFF.

The chain is built from TRBV13 and TRBJ1-5, with D maybe TRBD1 (5 bases). The CDR3 spans 17 residues. V gave up 5 bases and J gave up 1 base, with 18 bases separating them. CDR1 PRHDT and CDR2 FYEKMQ come from the germline V gene (reference sequence). CDR3 DNA sequence: TGTGCCAGCAGCCTCAACGGGGGTCTAAGGAGCAATCAGCCCCAGCATTTT. Translated, it gives CASSLNGGLRSNQPQHF.

This sequence joins TRBV9 and TRBJ2-5; the match to TRBD2 covers 7 bases. CDR3 length: 15 residues. CDR1 is SGDLS, CDR2 YYNGEE, per germline. Trimming removed 3 bases from V and 4 bases from J; junction bases left unmatched: 9. CDR3 in amino acids: CASSAEGGFIETQYF. CDR3 nucleotides: TGTGCCAGCAGCGCCGAGGGAGGGTTCATAGAGACCCAGTACTTC.

V gene TRBV6-5 combines with J gene TRBJ2-7, with D tentatively TRBD2 (5 bases). Deletions cut 2 bases from V and 5 bases from J, with 13 bases between. There are 14 residues in the CDR3. Germline CDR1 is MNHEY and CDR2 is SVGAGI. This CDR3 reads CASSYGERSHEQYF. CDR3 sequence (DNA): TGTGCCAGCAGTTACGGGGAGAGGTCCCACGAGCAGTACTTC.

The chain has TRBV28 and TRBJ2-1; unclear D gene. The germline V and J ends were trimmed by 5 bases and 8 bases, with 19 bases remaining between them. Germline CDR1 and CDR2: MDHEN and SYDVKM. The CDR3 runs to 15 residues. The CDR3 coding sequence is TGTGCCAGCAGTGATCCGGGCCCCGTGGGCCATGAGCAGTTCTTC. Translated, it gives CASSDPGPVGHEQFF.